This TCR beta chain originates from a study of spatial heterogeneity in lung cancer (dated by TCRdb to between 2017 and 2020). With respect to the entire study: Beta-chain transcripts were consistently detected in greater numbers than alpha-chain transcripts, which likely reflects a higher abundance of beta-chain transcripts. A strong correlation was found between TCR transcript counts in tumor regions and a T cell transcriptional module score from matched bulk RNA-seq. In the raw uncorrected reads, each unique combination of TCR and UMI appeared more than ten times on average. In non-small cell lung cancer, the study made a quantitative comparison of TCR alpha and beta repertoires among multiple tumor regions, matched nontumor lung and blood. Nonsynonymous mutation counts, determined by whole-exome sequencing of tumor tissue, were related to TCR repertoire features. Both alpha and beta chains were TCR-sequenced in samples taken at surgery, namely 220 tumor regions, roughly 64 matched nontumor lung samples and approximately 51 PBMC samples. Broad study findings and their caveats: The tumor nonsynonymous mutation count correlated with the number of expanded intratumoral alpha and beta TCRs. The count of ubiquitous expanded TCRs correlated with the count of ubiquitous nonsynonymous mutations, and the count of regional expanded TCRs correlated with the count of regional nonsynonymous mutations. Confirming at a functional level the hypothesis that regional TCRs recognize regional mutations was considered to require additional single-cell paired TCR alpha and beta sequencing. Estimated TCR-seq coverage of tumor T cells was only 7% to 8.5% for alpha chains and roughly 12% for beta chains.

This clonotype is described as medium-sized (0.01 to 0.1%). This receptor's antigen is unknown. Base quality data are lacking; no much larger clone is found one base away. Library generation was performed with 5' RACE. The sequencer was a NextSeq 500. To allow correction of PCR and sequencing errors, the TCR library protocol tagged every TCR cDNA molecule with a unique molecular identifier. The authors' analysis ran thus. TCR identification, UMI-based error correction and CDR3 extraction were all carried out with Decombinator tools. TCRs above a frequency of 2 per 1,000, corresponding to the top 1% of the tumor frequency distribution, were defined as expanded. Expanded tumor TCRs were classed as regional if statistically deemed absent (corrected P<0.05) from at least one tumor region, otherwise ubiquitous. Renyi diversity was computed with the R vegan package after each repertoire had been subsampled 100 times to 5,000 TCRs. To build CDR3 similarity networks, amino acid triplet string-kernel similarity was used, and CDR3s were connected when their pairwise similarity was above 0.82. The public reads were run again by TCRdb, first through fastp at Q25 and then through MiXCR, and only productive beta chains were kept. Every distinct CDR3 protein forms one entry, paired with its most common genes and DNA. Here the V and J calls rest on TCRdb's processing, not on the authors' analysis. This sample lists 7,500 or so distinct CDR3 sequences; around 3% were detected once. About 22% of the sample is taken by the ten largest.

CDR1 and CDR2 are drawn from the germline V gene: MGHRA, YSYEKL. From the cysteine through the phenylalanine, the CDR3 covers 14 amino acids. Only the CDR3 part of the read is kept: 42 bases, read in frame from the first base. V is cut back by 4 bases and J by 3 bases, with 3 bases in the junction unmatched. In the paper's terms, the time point label means: sample taken at primary tumor resection. The donors were 65 to 85 patients from the lung TRACERx cohort who had early-stage, untreated non-small cell lung cancer. Whole RNA extracted from tumor and nontumor lung tissue, or from cryopreserved PBMC samples, was used for TCR sequencing without cell sorting. Patients were selected for TCR sequencing only if sufficient RNA was available from at least two tumor regions. Tumor and adjacent nontumor lung specimens were reviewed by a lung pathologist before selection.

The receptor was derived from a male donor with early-stage non-small cell lung cancer. Specimen: lung tumor tissue, collected at surgery. Recombination linked TRBV4-1 to TRBJ1-5; 7 bases in between match TRBD1. The CDR3 sequence is CASSPGTANQPQHF. The nucleotides are TGCGCCAGCAGCCCTGGGACAGCCAATCAGCCCCAGCATTTT.